This is a list of T cell receptor beta chains from one sample in a study of cytomegalovirus exposure and HLA in healthy donors. Assay used: immunoSEQ multiplex PCR; TCRdb lists only in-frame clones, some missing. Of 90,000 to 150,000 clones in the sample, 80% are singletons; the top ten hold less than 0.25%. Input material: PBMCs. These receptors originate from a man aged 45-65 years in good health and CMV-seronegative. The CDR3 runs from the conserved cysteine through the conserved F or W. The D gene is left open where the match is weak.

V gene	D gene	J gene	CDR3 protein	CDR3 DNA
TRBV9	.	TRBJ1-2	CASSLQSTANYGYTF	TGTGCCAGCAGTTTACAATCAACAGCTAACTATGGCTACACCTTC
TRBV18	TRBD1	TRBJ2-6	CASSPGGQTTGANVLTF	TGTGCCAGCTCACCAGGGGGACAGACGACTGGGGCCAACGTCCTGACTTTC
TRBV2	.	TRBJ1-6	CASSPLNSPLHF	TGTGCCAGCAGTCCCCTCAATTCACCCCTCCACTTT
TRBV4-1	.	TRBJ2-5	CASSPPGKRFQETQYF	TGCGCCAGCAGCCCTCCAGGGAAACGGTTCCAAGAGACCCAGTACTTC
TRBV7-8	.	TRBJ1-4	CASSPEQGVDEKLFF	TGTGCCAGCAGCCCCGAACAGGGTGTGGATGAAAAACTGTTTTTT
TRBV10-3	.	TRBJ1-2	CAITTDSYGYTF	TGTGCCATCACGACAGATAGTTATGGCTACACCTTC
TRBV4-1	.	TRBJ1-2	CASSQEGTGTYHGYTF	TGCGCCAGCAGCCAAGAAGGGACCGGGACATACCATGGCTACACCTTC
TRBV28	.	TRBJ2-7	CASSLSVTSYEQYF	TGTGCCAGCAGTTTATCAGTCACCTCCTACGAGCAGTACTTC
TRBV9	.	TRBJ1-1	CASSVADFVGGTEAFF	TGTGCCAGCAGCGTAGCAGATTTTGTCGGAGGCACTGAAGCTTTCTTT
TRBV9	.	TRBJ2-7	CASSPSAMTTAEQYF	TGTGCCAGCAGCCCAAGTGCGATGACTACGGCGGAGCAGTACTTC
TRBV14	TRBD2	TRBJ2-7	CASSLIAGEQYF	TGTGCCAGCAGCCTCATAGCGGGCGAGCAGTACTTC